The rows below give T cell receptor beta chains drawn from one sample of a study of beta chain features in type 1 diabetes. Produced via immunoSEQ multiplex PCR; TCRdb's table is partial and in-frame only. The table has about 42,000 clones, roughly 50% seen once. The sample taken for sequencing was stem cell memory CD4+ T cells from blood. The origin of the receptors is a woman in her thirties in good health. CDR3s include the opening cysteine and the closing phenylalanine or tryptophan. A D gene is named only where the DNA matches it firmly. Clone size, where shown, is once, few, many, or a class for clones that have expanded.

d_gene | abundance | j_gene | v_gene | CDR3aa | CDR3nt
NA | NA | TRBJ2-2 | TRBV11-1 | CASSLDYTGELFF | TGTGCCAGCAGCTTAGACTACACCGGGGAGCTGTTTTTT
NA | NA | TRBJ2-7 | TRBV20-1 | CSARGGYEQYF | TGCAGTGCTAGAGGAGGTTACGAGCAGTACTTC
NA | few | TRBJ2-7 | TRBV15 | CATRATGAYEQYF | TGTGCCACCCGTGCGACAGGTGCCTACGAGCAGTACTTC
NA | NA | TRBJ1-5 | TRBV7-3 | CASSSHGGQPQHF | TGTGCCAGCAGCTCGCACGGGGGTCAGCCCCAGCATTTT
TRBD2 | NA | TRBJ2-1 | TRBV5-5 | CASSPSGRYNEQFF | TGTGCCAGCAGCCCTAGCGGGAGATACAATGAGCAGTTCTTC
NA | NA | TRBJ1-1 | TRBV2 | CASSASAGAEAFF | TGTGCCAGCAGTGCCTCAGCGGGAGCTGAAGCTTTCTTT
NA | NA | TRBJ2-7 | TRBV30 | CAWSVRGRIYEQYF | TGTGCCTGGAGTGTACGTGGGAGGATCTACGAGCAGTACTTC
NA | NA | TRBJ2-7 | TRBV7-9 | CASSLTFRGSSYEQYF | TGTGCCAGCAGCTTAACTTTTCGCGGCAGCTCCTACGAGCAGTACTTC
NA | once | TRBJ2-5 | TRBV11-1 | CASSLTGNQETQYF | TGTGCCAGCAGCTTAACAGGGAACCAAGAGACCCAGTACTTC
TRBD2 | NA | TRBJ2-2 | TRBV28 | CASTPSPGASGRASGELFF | TGTGCCAGCACCCCCAGTCCAGGGGCTAGCGGGAGGGCCTCCGGGGAGCTGTTTTTT
NA | NA | TRBJ2-2 | TRBV28 | CASSLVVPGELFF | TGTGCCAGCAGTTTAGTAGTCCCCGGGGAGCTGTTTTTT
NA | NA | TRBJ2-1 | TRBV11-2 | CASSLRWAANEQFF | TGTGCCAGCAGCTTAAGGTGGGCCGCCAATGAGCAGTTCTTC
TRBD2 | few | TRBJ2-7 | TRBV28 | CAILGVGGKSYEQYF | TGTGCCATACTTGGAGTCGGGGGGAAGAGCTACGAGCAGTACTTC
NA | NA | TRBJ1-5 | TRBV4-1 | CASSQVFSSSNQPQHF | TGCGCCAGCAGCCAAGTTTTTTCCAGTAGCAATCAGCCCCAGCATTTT
TRBD2 | NA | TRBJ2-1 | TRBV11-1 | CASSLEVLAGDYNEQFF | TGTGCCAGCAGCTTAGAAGTTCTAGCGGGGGACTACAATGAGCAGTTCTTC
NA | NA | TRBJ2-2 | TRBV19 | CASSISSVLTGELFF | TGTGCCAGTAGTATTTCCAGCGTCTTAACCGGGGAGCTGTTTTTT
TRBD2 | NA | TRBJ2-7 | TRBV7-2 | CASSRLAGDYEQYF | TGTGCCAGCAGTCGACTAGCGGGGGACTACGAGCAGTACTTC
NA | NA | TRBJ1-1 | TRBV5-4 | CASSFGGEGSTEAFF | TGTGCCAGCAGCTTCGGGGGGGAGGGGTCCACTGAAGCTTTCTTT
TRBD2 | few | TRBJ2-7 | TRBV19 | CASKTSGRGPYEQYF | TGTGCCAGTAAGACTAGCGGGAGAGGCCCATACGAGCAGTACTTC
TRBD1 | few | TRBJ1-2 | TRBV10-3 | CAISESTGEDYGYTF | TGTGCCATCAGTGAGTCGACAGGGGAGGACTATGGCTACACCTTC
TRBD2 | NA | TRBJ2-2 | TRBV5-1 | CASSSRPGGYTGELFF | TGCGCCAGCAGCTCTCGACCGGGAGGATACACCGGGGAGCTGTTTTTT
TRBD2 | few | TRBJ2-7 | TRBV5-4 | CASRTGGGSYEQYF | TGTGCCAGCAGAACGGGAGGTGGGTCGTACGAGCAGTACTTC
TRBD1 | NA | TRBJ1-1 | TRBV10-3 | CAISEATGTTEAFF | TGTGCCATCAGTGAGGCGACAGGGACCACTGAAGCTTTCTTT
TRBD2 | NA | TRBJ2-1 | TRBV11-2 | CASSQLAGTYNEQFF | TGTGCCAGCAGCCAACTAGCGGGAACCTACAATGAGCAGTTCTTC
TRBD2 | once | TRBJ2-1 | TRBV10-2 | CASSESEAGGAYNEQFF | TGCGCCAGCAGTGAGTCTGAAGCGGGAGGGGCATACAATGAGCAGTTCTTC
TRBD2 | NA | TRBJ2-1 | TRBV19 | CASSILAGTYNEQFF | TGTGCCAGTAGTATCTTAGCGGGAACCTACAATGAGCAGTTCTTC
NA | NA | TRBJ2-3 | TRBV19 | CASSIRDTSTDTQYF | TGTGCCAGTAGTATCCGGGACACTAGCACAGATACGCAGTATTTT